A selection of T cell receptor beta chains follows, all from one sample in a study of cytomegalovirus exposure and HLA in healthy donors. The repertoire was sequenced with immunoSEQ multiplex PCR; TCRdb's copy has only in-frame clones and lacks some. The repertoire includes some 200,000 clones, just over 90% of them detected once, and about 1% sits in the top ten. The sample was PBMCs. The receptors were sampled from a woman between 18 and 29 years old in good health and CMV-seronegative. The CDR3 runs from the conserved cysteine through the conserved F or W. A D gene is named only where the DNA matches it firmly. Some rows have no size entry. The others give once, few or many, or a class for an expanded clone.

clone size | D gene | J gene | V gene | CDR3 protein
NA | TRBD2 | TRBJ2-1 | TRBV30 | CAWSGVAGGNEQFF
once | TRBD1 | TRBJ2-7 | TRBV29-1 | CSVVYFKSGTGSYEQYF
NA | NA | TRBJ2-2 | TRBV2 | CASSGLNTGELFF
NA | TRBD2 | TRBJ2-1 | TRBV29-1 | CSAAGTRGEQFF
once | TRBD1 | TRBJ2-2 | TRBV6-5 | CAVQGDRVGTGELFF
many | TRBD1 | TRBJ1-6 | TRBV5-1 | CASSLQSGTGEAPLHF
NA | NA | TRBJ2-7 | TRBV27 | CASSSPSSSYEQYF
NA | TRBD2 | TRBJ2-7 | TRBV10-2 | CASSDGLAASYEQYF
NA | TRBD1 | TRBJ1-6 | TRBV27 | CASSSRTGGTPLHF
NA | TRBD1 | TRBJ1-1 | TRBV27 | CASSLTGVYEAFF
NA | TRBD1 | TRBJ1-1 | TRBV15 | CATSRRYGTANTEAFF